This T cell receptor beta chain was captured by sequencing in a study of long-term antiretroviral therapy in people with HIV. The CDR3 spans 14 residues. The V segment lost 7 bases and the J segment 1 base; nucleotides outside the gene matches: 5. Per germline, CDR1 ENHRY and CDR2 SYGVKD. The assay, immunoSEQ v3.0, was run at survey level. Repertoires were generated with immunoSEQ multiplex PCR, while TCRdb's copy carries only in-frame clones and drops some. The sample lists 5,000 to 8,000 clones; under 85% were seen once. Study results and limitations: Diversity rose after ART but stayed below transplant donor controls. Pre-ART expanded TRB clones stayed dominant throughout, though often decreasing after ART. Against controls, HIV repertoires showed narrower ranges of CDR3 length.

As regards this clone: Its antigen is as yet unknown.

Participants with HIV, all of them, were treated in the United States. This receptor was obtained from a man aged 35 to 55 with HIV. Source: unsorted PBMCs, taken 0.5 years before starting antiretroviral therapy. The chain couples TRBV10-3 to TRBJ1-1; 8 bases align to TRBD1. As DNA, the CDR3 is TGTGCCATCACCCCCGGACAGGGGAACACTGAAGCTTTCTTT. It specifies CAITPGQGNTEAFF.